This passage covers 6 T cell receptor beta chains from one sample sequenced in a study of blood T cell repertoires in COVID-19. Profiling relied on immunoSEQ multiplex PCR, and the TCRdb table lists in-frame clones only, not all of them. The sample includes about 270,000 clones, 83% seen only once; the top ten take 8% to 10%. Sequencing was performed on peripheral blood. These receptors all come from a woman between 50 and 59 years old who had recovered from COVID-19.

The CDR3 nucleotides read TGTGCCAGCAGGGAGAGGTCGGGGGTGTTCTCCTACGAGCAGTACTTC. Protein product: CASRERSGVFSYEQYF. V and J are TRBV28 and TRBJ2-7, with a possible D match to TRBD2 (6 bases). Trimming left V 6 bases short and J 0 bases short, with 18 bases between. Germline V gene data show CDR1 as MDHEN and CDR2 as SYDVKM. The CDR3 extends over 16 amino acids.

This clone was seen only once. The chain links TRBV4-3 to TRBJ2-2; D is unclear. Per the germline V gene, CDR1 is LGHNA and CDR2 is YSLEER. The germline V and J ends were trimmed by 3 bases and 13 bases, with 18 bases remaining between them. The CDR3 length is 14 residues. The CDR3 here is CASSHQRQAIGLFF. The DNA for the CDR3 is TGCGCCAGCAGCCACCAACGGCAAGCGATAGGGCTGTTTTTT.

The gene calls are TRBV5-1 and TRBJ2-5, with 15 positions matching TRBD2. The J segment lost 5 bases and the V segment lost 3 bases, leaving 11 bases of the junction unmatched. The germline CDR1 and CDR2 sequences are SGHRS and YFSETQ. CDR3 length equals 18 residues. The CDR3 DNA reads as TGCGCCAGCAGCTCGGGGACTAGCGGGAGGATGGGGCTGGAGACCCAGTACTTC. This sequence encodes CASSSGTSGRMGLETQYF.

V and J are TRBV30 and TRBJ2-1; tentatively, D is TRBD1 (6 bases). CDR3 size: 17 residues. V was cut by 1 base and J by 0 bases, with 16 bases left in between. The germline V gene has CDR1 GTSNPN and CDR2 SVGIG (reference sequence). The CDR3 nucleotides read TGTGCCTGGAGTGGAAGAGGGGGTTCTAGCTCCTACAATGAGCAGTTCTTC. This codes for CAWSGRGGSSSYNEQFF.

Here the CDR3 DNA reads TGTGCCTGGAGGCTGGCGGGTCGCTACACTGAAGCTTTCTTT. Residues: CAWRLAGRYTEAFF. The chain has TRBV30 and TRBJ1-1, with D uncertain. Trimming took off 3 bases at V and 3 bases at J, with 14 bases between the two ends. Germline V CDR1 and CDR2: GTSNPN, SVGIG (reference sequence). CDR3 size: 14 residues.

This chain connects TRBV6-5 to TRBJ1-5; 8 bases are a match to TRBD1. Germline CDR1 reads MNHEY; CDR2 reads SVGAGI. Trimming at V came to 2 bases and at J to 2 bases, leaving 2 bases not matched to a gene. The CDR3 covers 15 residues. CDR3 DNA: TGTGCCAGCAGTTACGACAGGGGTGGCAATCAGCCCCAGCATTTT. Amino acid sequence: CASSYDRGGNQPQHF.